These 8 T cell receptor beta chains originate from one sample sequenced in a study of CD8 T cells in ankylosing spondylitis. Findings and limits, study-wide: A TCR beta motif made of 7 to 9 highly homologous variants seemed typical of ankylosing spondylitis blood.

TCRdb fed the 5' RACE reads into MiXCR, producing one record per CDR3 protein. The sample carries around 480,000 distinct CDR3 sequences, roughly 17% recorded once. No antigen has been assigned to these receptors. Sequencing was performed on blood, either unsorted or a sorted T cell fraction (not recorded which). The receptors shown here come from a male donor with ankylosing spondylitis.

The gene calls are TRBV10-3 and TRBJ2-5; tentatively, D is TRBD1 (5 bases). V was clipped by 2 bases and J by 1 base, with 8 bases between them. This CDR3 has 14 amino acids. The germline CDR1 and CDR2 sequences are ENHRY and SYGVKD. Written as DNA, the CDR3 is TGTGCCATCAGTGAGGACAGTGTCCAAGAGACCCAGTACTTC. Its translation: CAISEDSVQETQYF.

This chain uses TRBV24-1 with TRBJ2-5; TRBD2 matches at 8 bases. The CDR3 spans 15 residues. V shed 3 bases, J shed 3 bases, and the junction held 5 bases outside the gene matches. Per the germline V gene, CDR1 is KGHDR and CDR2 is SFDVKD. The CDR3 loop is CATSDREGRKETQYF. The CDR3 DNA sequence: TGTGCCACCAGTGATCGGGAGGGCCGGAAAGAGACCCAGTACTTC.

In nucleotides, the CDR3 is TGCAGTGCTAGACCGGACGGCGCTTCGAATTCACCCCTCCACTTT. Translation gives CSARPDGASNSPLHF. The V gene is TRBV20-1, the J gene TRBJ1-6; D ambiguous. Germline CDR1 and CDR2: DFQATT and SNEGSKA (reference sequence). Trimming shortened V by 2 bases and J by 7 bases, and 15 bases separated the two germline ends. This CDR3 has 15 residues.

The chain employs TRBV30 and TRBJ1-4; 8 bases are shared with TRBD1. J gave up 5 bases and V 2 bases, and 7 bases lay outside the gene matches. The germline gives CDR1 GTSNPN, CDR2 SVGIG (reference sequence). CDR3 length: 15 amino acids. CDR3 in amino acids: CAWSPRQGINEKLFF. As DNA, the CDR3 is TGTGCCTGGAGTCCTCGACAGGGGATAAATGAAAAACTGTTTTTT. The full variable domain, with the rest looked up from reference TRBV30 and TRBJ1-4, is SQTIHQWPATLVQPVGSPLSLECTVEGTSNPNLYWYRQAAGRGLQLLFYSVGIGQISSEVPQNLSASRPQDRQFILSSKKLLLSDSGFYLCAWSPRQGINEKLFFGSGTQLSVL.

V usage is TRBV20-1 and J usage is TRBJ2-2; 7 bases line up with TRBD2. V trimming: 7 bases; J trimming: 1 base; junction bases outside the gene matches: 6. The length of the CDR3 is 14 residues. The germline gives CDR1 DFQATT, CDR2 SNEGSKA (reference sequence). The CDR3 here is CSGRGTKNTGELFF. The CDR3 region has the DNA TGCAGTGGGCGGGGGACCAAGAACACCGGGGAGCTGTTTTTT.

This chain connects TRBV11-2 to TRBJ2-6; D may be TRBD1 (6 bases). V was cut by 5 bases and J by 1 base, with 27 bases left in between. CDR1 and CDR2 from the germline V gene are SGHAT and FQNNGV. The CDR3 spans 21 residues. The CDR3 here is CASSEWGRWTTLSSGANVLTF. The CDR3 nucleotides read TGTGCCAGCAGCGAATGGGGGCGTTGGACGACCCTCTCGTCTGGGGCCAACGTCCTGACTTTC.

Only a few counts were recorded for this clonotype. The V gene is TRBV20-1, the J gene TRBJ2-7; D is undetermined. The CDR3 covers 15 residues. Germline CDR1 is DFQATT and CDR2 is SNEGSKA (reference sequence). V lost 3 bases to trimming and J lost 5 bases, with 20 bases between them. DNA of the CDR3: TGCAGTGCTAGGGAGACTTTACACCGCAATGACGAGCAGTACTTC. Translated: CSARETLHRNDEQYF.

This clonotype has only a few counts. The chain employs TRBV29-1 and TRBJ1-2; D gene unclear. CDR1 is SQVTM, CDR2 ANQGSEA, per germline. This CDR3 is built from 13 residues. V lost 4 bases and J lost 4, with 13 bases in between. For the CDR3, the DNA is TGCAGCGTTGCTACAGCTCTATTCTATGGCTACACCTTC. Protein sequence: CSVATALFYGYTF.